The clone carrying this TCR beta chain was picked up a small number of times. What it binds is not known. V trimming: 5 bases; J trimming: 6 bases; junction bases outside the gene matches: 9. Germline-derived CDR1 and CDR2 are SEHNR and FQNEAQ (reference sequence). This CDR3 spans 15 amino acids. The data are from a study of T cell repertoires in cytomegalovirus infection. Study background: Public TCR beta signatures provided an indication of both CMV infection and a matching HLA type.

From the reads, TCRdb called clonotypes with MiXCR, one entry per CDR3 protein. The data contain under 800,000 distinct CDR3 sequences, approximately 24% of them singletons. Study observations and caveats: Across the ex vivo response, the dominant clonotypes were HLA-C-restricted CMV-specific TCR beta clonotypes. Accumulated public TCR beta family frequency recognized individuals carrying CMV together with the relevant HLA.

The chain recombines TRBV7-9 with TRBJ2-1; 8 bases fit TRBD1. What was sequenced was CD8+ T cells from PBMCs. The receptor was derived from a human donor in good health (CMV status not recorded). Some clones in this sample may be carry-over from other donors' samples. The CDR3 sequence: CASSLKGTGPNEQFF. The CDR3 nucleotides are TGTGCCAGCAGCCTTAAAGGGACAGGCCCCAATGAGCAGTTCTTC.